This T cell receptor beta chain was profiled in a study of cytomegalovirus exposure and HLA in healthy donors. CDR1 and CDR2 (germline): SGDLS, YYNGEE. The CDR3 spans 16 residues. V was cut by 3 bases and J by 3 bases, with 16 bases left in between. Study observations and caveats: Through in vitro validation, three CMV-associated chains were shown to be specific for CMV antigens. Diagnosis of cytomegalovirus status made by the classifier reportedly showed high specificity and sensitivity.

As regards this clone: Antigen: not known.

The assay was immunoSEQ multiplex PCR, and TCRdb's table has in-frame clones only and misses some. Of fewer than 250,000 clones listed, around four fifths are singletons. The source is a woman under 30 in good health and CMV-seronegative. Source material: PBMCs. The gene calls are TRBV9 and TRBJ2-1, with D perhaps matching TRBD2 (6 bases). Here the CDR3 DNA reads TGTGCCAGCAGCGCCGGCGGGACTCGACTCTACAATGAGCAGTTCTTC. This codes for CASSAGGTRLYNEQFF.